This TCR beta chain was obtained from a study of vaccination effects on CD4 cells after COVID-19. Whole-study findings and limits: Cross-reactivity with common cold coronaviruses was shown by only 1 of 255 vaccine-induced clones in healthy vaccinees. Infection- and vaccine-induced clones contracted markedly late after vaccination.

The repertoire was sequenced with immunoSEQ multiplex PCR; TCRdb's copy has only in-frame clones and lacks some. The data show under 35,000 clones, 70% to 85% seen once. On day 10 of culture, CD4+ T cells were separated out. Participants each got two BNT162b2 or mRNA-1273 vaccine doses. This CDR3 contains 14 residues. CDR1 is LNHDA and CDR2 is SQIVND in the germline V gene (reference sequence). Deletions cut 7 bases from V and 6 bases from J, with 13 bases between. With respect to this clone: Its matching antigen is unknown.

The sequence derives from a human donor who received a COVID-19 vaccine. The chain combines TRBV19 with TRBJ2-6; D gene unclear. The specimen comprised CD4+ T cells from PBMCs cultured without peptide, sampled after COVID-19 vaccination. CDR3 DNA sequence: TGTGCCAGTAAAACAGTCTTTACGGCCAACGTCCTGACTTTC. Protein sequence: CASKTVFTANVLTF.